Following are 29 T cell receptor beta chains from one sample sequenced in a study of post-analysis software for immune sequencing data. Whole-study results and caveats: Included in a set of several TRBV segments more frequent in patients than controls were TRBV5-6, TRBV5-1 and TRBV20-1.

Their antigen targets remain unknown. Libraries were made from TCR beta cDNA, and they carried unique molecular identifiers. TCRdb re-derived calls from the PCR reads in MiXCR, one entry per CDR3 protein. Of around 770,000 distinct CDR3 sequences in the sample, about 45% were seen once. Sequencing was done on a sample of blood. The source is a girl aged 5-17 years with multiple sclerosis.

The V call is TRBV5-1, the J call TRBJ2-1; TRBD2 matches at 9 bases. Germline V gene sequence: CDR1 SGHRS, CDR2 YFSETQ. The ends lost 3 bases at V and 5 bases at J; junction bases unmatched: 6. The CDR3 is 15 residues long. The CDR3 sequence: CASSSGLAPNNEQFF. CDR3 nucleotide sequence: TGCGCCAGCAGCTCGGGACTAGCCCCGAACAATGAGCAGTTCTTC.

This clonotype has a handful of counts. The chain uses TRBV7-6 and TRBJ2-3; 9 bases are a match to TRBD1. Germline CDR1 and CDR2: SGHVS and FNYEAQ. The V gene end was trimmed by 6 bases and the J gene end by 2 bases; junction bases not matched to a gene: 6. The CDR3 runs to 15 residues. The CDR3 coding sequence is TGTGCCAGCAGGCCCCGGGACAGGGCCACAGATACGCAGTATTTT. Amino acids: CASRPRDRATDTQYF.

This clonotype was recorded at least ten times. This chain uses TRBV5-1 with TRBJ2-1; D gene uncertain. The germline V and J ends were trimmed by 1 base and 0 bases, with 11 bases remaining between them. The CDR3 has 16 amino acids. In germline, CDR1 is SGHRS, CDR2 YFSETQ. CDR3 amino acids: CASSLKGVRSYNEQFF. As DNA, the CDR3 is TGCGCCAGCAGCTTGAAAGGCGTTCGCTCCTACAATGAGCAGTTCTTC.

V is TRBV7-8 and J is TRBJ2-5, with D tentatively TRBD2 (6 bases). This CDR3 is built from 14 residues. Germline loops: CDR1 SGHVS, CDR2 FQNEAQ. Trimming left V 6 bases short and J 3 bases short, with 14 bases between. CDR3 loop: CASRPTSSEETQYF. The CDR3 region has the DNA TGTGCCAGCAGACCTACTAGCAGTGAAGAGACCCAGTACTTC.

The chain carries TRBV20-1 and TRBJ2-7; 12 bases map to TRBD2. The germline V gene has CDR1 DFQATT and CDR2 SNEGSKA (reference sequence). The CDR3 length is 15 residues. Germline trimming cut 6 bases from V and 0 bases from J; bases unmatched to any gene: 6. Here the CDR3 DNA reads TGCAGTGCGACCGGACTAGCGGGAACCTCCTACGAGCAGTACTTC. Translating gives CSATGLAGTSYEQYF.

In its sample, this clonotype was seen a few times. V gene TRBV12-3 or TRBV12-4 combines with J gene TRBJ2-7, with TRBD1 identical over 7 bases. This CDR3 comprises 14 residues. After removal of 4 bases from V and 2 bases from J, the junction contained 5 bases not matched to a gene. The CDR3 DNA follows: TGTGCCAGCAGTTCTAACAGGGGCCCCTACGAGCAGTACTTC. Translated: CASSSNRGPYEQYF.

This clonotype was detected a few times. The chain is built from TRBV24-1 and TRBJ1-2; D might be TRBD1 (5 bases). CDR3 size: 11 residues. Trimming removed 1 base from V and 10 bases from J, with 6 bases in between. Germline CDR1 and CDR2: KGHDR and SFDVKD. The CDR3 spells CATSDLGDYTF. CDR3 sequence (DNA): TGTGCCACCAGTGATTTAGGGGACTACACCTTC.

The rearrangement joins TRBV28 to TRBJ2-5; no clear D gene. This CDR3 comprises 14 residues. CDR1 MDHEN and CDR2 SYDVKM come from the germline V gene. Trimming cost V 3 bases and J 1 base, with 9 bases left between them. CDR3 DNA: TGTGCCAGCAGTTTTGGGTTACTCCAAGAGACCCAGTACTTC. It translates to CASSFGLLQETQYF.

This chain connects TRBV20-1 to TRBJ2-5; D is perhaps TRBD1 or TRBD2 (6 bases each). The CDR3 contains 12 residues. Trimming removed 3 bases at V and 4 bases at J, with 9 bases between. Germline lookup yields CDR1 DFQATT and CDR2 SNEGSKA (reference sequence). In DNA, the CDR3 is TGCAGTGCTAGTGAGGGGGGAGAGACCCAGTACTTC. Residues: CSASEGGETQYF.

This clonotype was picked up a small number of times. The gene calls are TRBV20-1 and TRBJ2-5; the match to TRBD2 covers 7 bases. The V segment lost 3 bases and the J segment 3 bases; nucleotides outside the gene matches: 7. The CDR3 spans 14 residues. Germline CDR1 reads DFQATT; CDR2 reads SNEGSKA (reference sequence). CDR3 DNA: TGCAGTGCTAGTGAGAGGGAGGGCAAAGAGACCCAGTACTTC. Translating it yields CSASEREGKETQYF.

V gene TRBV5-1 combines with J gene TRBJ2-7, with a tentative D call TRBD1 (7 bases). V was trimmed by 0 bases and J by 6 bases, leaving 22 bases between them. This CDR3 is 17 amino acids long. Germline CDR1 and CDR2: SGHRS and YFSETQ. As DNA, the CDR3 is TGCGCCAGCAGCTTGGATCTACTCGCAGGGGGAGGAGGCGAGCAGTACTTC. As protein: CASSLDLLAGGGGEQYF.

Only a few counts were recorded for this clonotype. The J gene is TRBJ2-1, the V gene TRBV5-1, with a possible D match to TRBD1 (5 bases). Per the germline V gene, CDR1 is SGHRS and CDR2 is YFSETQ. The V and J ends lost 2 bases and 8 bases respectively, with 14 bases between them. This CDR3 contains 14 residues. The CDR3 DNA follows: TGCGCCAGCAGCTTAATATGGGGCTCGGATGAGCAGTTCTTC. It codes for CASSLIWGSDEQFF.

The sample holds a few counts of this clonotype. This CDR3 reads CASRPLTSTTDTQYF. As DNA, the CDR3 is TGCGCCAGCAGACCCCTGACTAGCACCACAGATACGCAGTATTTT. This rearrangement joins TRBV5-1 to TRBJ2-3; 7 bases map to TRBD2. The V gene's germline CDR1 is SGHRS and CDR2 YFSETQ. The CDR3 length is 15 residues. After removal of 5 bases from V and 2 bases from J, the junction contained 8 bases not matched to a gene.

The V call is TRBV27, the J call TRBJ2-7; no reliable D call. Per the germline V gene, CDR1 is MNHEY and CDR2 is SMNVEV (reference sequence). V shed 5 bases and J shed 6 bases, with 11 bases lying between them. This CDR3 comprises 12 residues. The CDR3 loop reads CASSGRRSEQYF. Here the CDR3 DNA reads TGTGCCAGCAGTGGTCGCCGTTCCGAGCAGTACTTC.

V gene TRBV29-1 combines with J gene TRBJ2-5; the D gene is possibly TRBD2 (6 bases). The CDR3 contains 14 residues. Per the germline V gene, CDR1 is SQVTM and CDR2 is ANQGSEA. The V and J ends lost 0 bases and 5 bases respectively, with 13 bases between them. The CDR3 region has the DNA TGCAGCGTTGAAGATCGGGGGAGCCCTGAGACCCAGTACTTC. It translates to CSVEDRGSPETQYF.

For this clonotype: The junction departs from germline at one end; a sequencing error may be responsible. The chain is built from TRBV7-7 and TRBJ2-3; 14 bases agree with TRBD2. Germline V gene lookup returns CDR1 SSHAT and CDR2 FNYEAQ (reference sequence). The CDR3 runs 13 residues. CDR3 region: CASSRTSGRTQYF. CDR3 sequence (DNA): TGTGCTAGCAGCAGGACTAGCGGGAGGACTCAGTATTTT.

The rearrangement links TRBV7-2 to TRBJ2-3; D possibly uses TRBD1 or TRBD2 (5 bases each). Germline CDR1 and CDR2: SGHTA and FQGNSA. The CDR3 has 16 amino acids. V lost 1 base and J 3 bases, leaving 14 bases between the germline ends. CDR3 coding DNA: TGTGCCAGCAGCTTAGTTGGGGACGTTGGGACAGATACGCAGTATTTT. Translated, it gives CASSLVGDVGTDTQYF. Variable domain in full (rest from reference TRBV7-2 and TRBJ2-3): GAGVSQSPSNKVTEKGKDVELRCDPISGHTALYWYRQSLGQGLEFLIYFQGNSAPDKSGLPSDRFSAERTGGSVSTLTIQRTQQEDSAVYLCASSLVGDVGTDTQYFGPGTRLTVL.

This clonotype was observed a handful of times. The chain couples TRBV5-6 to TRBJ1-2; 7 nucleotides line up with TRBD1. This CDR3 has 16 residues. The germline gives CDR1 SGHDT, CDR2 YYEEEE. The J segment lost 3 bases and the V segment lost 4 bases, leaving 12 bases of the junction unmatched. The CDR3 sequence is CASSPPGMDRYYGYTF. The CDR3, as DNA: TGTGCCAGCAGCCCACCCGGTATGGACAGGTACTATGGCTACACCTTC. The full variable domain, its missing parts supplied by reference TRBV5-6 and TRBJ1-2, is DAGVTQSPTHLIKTRGQQVTLRCSPKSGHDTVSWYQQALGQGPQFIFQYYEEEERQRGNFPDRFSGHQFPNYSSELNVNALLLGDSALYLCASSPPGMDRYYGYTFGSGTRLTVV.

This CDR3 is CASSPGVAANYGYTF. Written as DNA, the CDR3 is TGTGCCAGCAGCCCTGGTGTAGCGGCTAACTATGGCTACACCTTC. The rearrangement links TRBV7-2 to TRBJ1-2; D is unresolved. Germline loops: CDR1 SGHTA, CDR2 FQGNSA. Trimming removed 5 bases from V and 0 bases from J, with 13 bases in between. The CDR3 covers 15 residues.

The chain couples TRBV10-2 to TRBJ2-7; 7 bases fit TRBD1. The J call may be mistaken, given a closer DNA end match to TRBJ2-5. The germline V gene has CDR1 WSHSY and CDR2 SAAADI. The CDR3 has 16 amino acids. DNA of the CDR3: TGCGCCAGCAGTGTAGGGGGCGCGGGTTATATGGAGACCCAGTACTTC. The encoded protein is CASSVGGAGYMETQYF.

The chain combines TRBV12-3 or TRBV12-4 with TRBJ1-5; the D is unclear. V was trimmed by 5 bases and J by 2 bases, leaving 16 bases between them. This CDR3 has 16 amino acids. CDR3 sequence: CASSPPVPMGNQPQHF. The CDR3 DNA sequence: TGTGCCAGCAGTCCCCCGGTCCCGATGGGCAATCAGCCCCAGCATTTT.

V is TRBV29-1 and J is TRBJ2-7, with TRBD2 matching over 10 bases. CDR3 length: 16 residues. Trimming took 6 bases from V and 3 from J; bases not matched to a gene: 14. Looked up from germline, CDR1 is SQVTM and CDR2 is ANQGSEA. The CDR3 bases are TGCAGCGTACAGGCACCAGGGAAGCGGGAGGGCTACGAGCAGTACTTC. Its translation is CSVQAPGKREGYEQYF.

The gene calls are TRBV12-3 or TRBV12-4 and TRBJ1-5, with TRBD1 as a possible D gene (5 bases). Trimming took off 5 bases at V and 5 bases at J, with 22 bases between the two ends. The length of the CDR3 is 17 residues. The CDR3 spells CASSPHRDPGTDQPQHF. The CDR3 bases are TGTGCCAGCAGTCCACATCGGGATCCAGGGACGGATCAGCCCCAGCATTTT.

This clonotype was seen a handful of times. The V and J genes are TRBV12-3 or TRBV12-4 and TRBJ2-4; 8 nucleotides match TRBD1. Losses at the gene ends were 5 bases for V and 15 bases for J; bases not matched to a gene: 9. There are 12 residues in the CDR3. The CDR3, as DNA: TGTGCCAGCAGTGTCCAGGGGGCCCAGAGGTACTTC. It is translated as CASSVQGAQRYF.

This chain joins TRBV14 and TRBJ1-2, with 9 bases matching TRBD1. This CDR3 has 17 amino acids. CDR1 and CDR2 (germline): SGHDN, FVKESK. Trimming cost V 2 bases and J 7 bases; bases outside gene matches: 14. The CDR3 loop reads CASSQLNLDRGGPGYTF. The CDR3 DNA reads TGTGCCAGCAGCCAACTAAACCTGGACAGGGGCGGCCCTGGCTACACCTTC. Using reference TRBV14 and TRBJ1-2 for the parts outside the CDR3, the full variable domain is EAGVTQFPSHSVIEKGQTVTLRCDPISGHDNLYWYRRVMGKEIKFLLHFVKESKQDESGMPNNRFLAERTGGTYSTLKVQPAELEDSGVYFCASSQLNLDRGGPGYTFGSGTRLTVV.

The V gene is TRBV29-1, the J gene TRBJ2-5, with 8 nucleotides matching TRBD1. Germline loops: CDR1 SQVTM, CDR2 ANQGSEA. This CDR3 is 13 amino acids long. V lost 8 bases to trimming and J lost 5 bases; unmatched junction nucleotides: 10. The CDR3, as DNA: TGCAGCTTTGGACAGGGTAGGAGGGAGACCCAGTACTTC. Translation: CSFGQGRRETQYF.

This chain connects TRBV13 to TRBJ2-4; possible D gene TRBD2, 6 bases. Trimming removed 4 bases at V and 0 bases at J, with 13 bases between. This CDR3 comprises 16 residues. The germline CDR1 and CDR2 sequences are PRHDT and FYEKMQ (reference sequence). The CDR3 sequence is CASSSRETLAKNIQYF. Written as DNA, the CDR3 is TGTGCCAGCAGCTCCCGGGAGACTCTAGCCAAAAACATTCAGTACTTC.

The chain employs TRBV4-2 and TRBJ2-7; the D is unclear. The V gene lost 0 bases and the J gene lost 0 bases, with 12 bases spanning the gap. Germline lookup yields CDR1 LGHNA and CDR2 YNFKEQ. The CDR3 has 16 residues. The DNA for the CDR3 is TGTGCCAGCAGCCAAGAAGCTGGCTGGGCCTCCTACGAGCAGTACTTC. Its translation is CASSQEAGWASYEQYF.

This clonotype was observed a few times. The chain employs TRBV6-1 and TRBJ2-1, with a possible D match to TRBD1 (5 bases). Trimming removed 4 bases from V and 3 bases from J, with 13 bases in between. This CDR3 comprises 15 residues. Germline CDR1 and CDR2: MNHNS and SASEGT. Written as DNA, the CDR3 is TGTGCCAGCAGTGGAGAATACAGGTACTACAATGAGCAGTTCTTC. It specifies CASSGEYRYYNEQFF.